This T cell receptor beta chain was recorded in a study of T cells of healthy individuals. V gave up 7 bases and J gave up 15 bases, with 13 bases separating them. This CDR3 is 10 amino acids long. Germline CDR1 is MDHEN and CDR2 is SYDVKM. TCRdb re-called the 5' RACE reads with MiXCR, one entry per CDR3 protein. The table includes about 100,000 distinct CDR3 sequences, about 16% detected once. The chain employs TRBV28 and TRBJ2-1; D gene ambiguous. The clonotype was recovered from a human donor in good health. DNA of the CDR3: TGTGCCAGCAACCTCGGACCTATGTTCTTC. Translating it yields CASNLGPMFF.